This TCR beta chain was sequenced during a study of identical twins. Study outcomes and limitations: Partly confounded zero-insertion analyses could result from invariant MAIT and iNKT cells.

The V segment lost 4 bases and the J segment 4 bases; nucleotides outside the gene matches: 7. The CDR3 loop spans 14 amino acids. In germline, CDR1 is SQVTM, CDR2 ANQGSEA. This clonotype was counted ten times or more. The antigen is unknown. A universal primer site was incorporated via template switching, and the cDNA contained unique molecular identifiers. TCRdb called the 5' RACE reads again in MiXCR, with one record for every CDR3 protein. The table has roughly 1,500,000 distinct CDR3 sequences, 25% to 35% seen once. The receptor was isolated from a newborn girl in good health. The source material was cord blood. The chain is built from TRBV29-1 and TRBJ2-1; 7 bases are shared with TRBD1. This chain's CDR3 is CSVVGQMRYNEQFF. The CDR3, as DNA: TGCAGCGTTGTGGGACAGATGCGTTACAATGAGCAGTTCTTC.